Presented here are 20 T cell receptor beta chains from one specimen sequenced in a study of T-cell reconstitution after alpha-beta-depleted transplantation in children. Molecular barcoding with unique molecular identifiers was used for the TCRbeta library. MiXCR was run by TCRdb on the PCR reads, yielding one entry per CDR3 protein. The sample consists of about 98,000 distinct CDR3 sequences, around 22% of them appearing once. Sequenced material: PBMCs, taken before TCRalphabeta/CD19-depleted stem cell transplant. The source is a boy aged 2 to 10 with acute lymphoblastic leukemia, due to receive a stem cell transplant.

This clonotype was observed many times. The gene calls are TRBV7-2 and TRBJ2-1; tentatively, D is TRBD1 (5 bases). The CDR3 contains 12 residues. Germline V gene lookup returns CDR1 SGHTA and CDR2 FQGNSA. Trimming pared 5 bases from V and 12 bases from J, leaving 14 bases between. The CDR3 bases are TGTGCCAGCAGCCCCCAGGGTAGGAGGCAGTTCTTC. This sequence encodes CASSPQGRRQFF.

The chain carries TRBV5-1 and TRBJ1-1; D may be TRBD1 (5 bases). Looked up from germline, CDR1 is SGHRS and CDR2 is YFSETQ. Trimming removed 1 base from V and 6 bases from J, with 10 bases in between. This CDR3 contains 13 residues. CDR3 amino acids: CASSLQGGPEAFF. CDR3 DNA: TGCGCCAGCAGCTTGCAGGGAGGCCCTGAAGCTTTCTTT.

Written as DNA, the CDR3 is TGTGCCTCCAAGGGACAGGGGAATGAGCAGTTCTTC. It translates to CASKGQGNEQFF. The gene calls are TRBV24-1 and TRBJ2-1; TRBD1 matches 10 bases. Germline CDR1 is KGHDR and CDR2 is SFDVKD. CDR3 length equals 12 residues. Trimming took 12 bases from V and 7 from J; bases not matched to a gene: 5.

On this clonotype: Germline is not matched at one junction end, which may reflect a read error. The J gene is TRBJ2-7, the V gene TRBV7-9; 7 bases line up with TRBD1. The CDR3 loop spans 15 amino acids. Germline CDR1 is SEHNR and CDR2 is FQNEAQ (reference sequence). The CDR3 loop is CASSSDRESSHEQYF. The DNA of the CDR3 is TGTGCCAGCAGCTCAGACAGGGAGAGCTCCCACGAGCAGTACTTC.

The chain joins TRBV12-3 or TRBV12-4 to TRBJ2-7, with D maybe TRBD1 (5 bases). The CDR3 extends over 13 amino acids. Trimming stripped 4 bases from V and 5 bases from J, with 12 bases between. CDR3 protein: CASSSETVHEQYF. CDR3 DNA sequence: TGTGCCAGCAGTTCCGAGACAGTTCACGAGCAGTACTTC.

This clonotype was recorded at least ten times. The V and J genes are TRBV20-1 and TRBJ2-7; 8 nucleotides agree with TRBD2. CDR1 and CDR2 (germline): DFQATT, SNEGSKA (reference sequence). The CDR3 extends over 13 amino acids. V gave up 2 bases and J gave up 6 bases; unmatched junction bases: 6. The DNA of the CDR3 is TGCAGTGCTAGATTTGGTGCGGGAGGCGAGCAGTACTTC. It encodes CSARFGAGGEQYF.

This clonotype was found a few times. In nucleotides, the CDR3 is TGCGCCAGCAGCCAATTTGAGGGGGGGACCGGGGAGCTGTTTTTT. This translates into CASSQFEGGTGELFF. This chain joins TRBV4-3 and TRBJ2-2, with D possibly TRBD2 on 7 matching bases. The V gene lost 2 bases and the J gene lost 5 bases, with 12 bases spanning the gap. Germline CDR1 LGHNA, CDR2 YSLEER. The CDR3 has 15 residues.

In this sample, this clonotype turned up a few times. The chain recombines TRBV18 with TRBJ2-6, with D maybe TRBD2 (6 bases). Trimming shortened V by 8 bases and J by 2 bases, and 7 bases separated the two germline ends. The CDR3 runs to 13 residues. The germline gives CDR1 KGHSH, CDR2 LQKENI. CDR3 in DNA: TGTGCCAGCGGGGGGACTGGGGCCAACGTCCTGACTTTC. Residues: CASGGTGANVLTF.

This clonotype was recorded a few times. The rearrangement joins TRBV12-3 or TRBV12-4 to TRBJ2-7; the D is unclear. V lost 8 bases to trimming and J lost 0 bases, with 11 bases between them. The CDR3 contains 13 residues. CDR3 sequence (DNA): TGTGCCAGCGGGCCAGGCCGCTCCTACGAGCAGTACTTC. The encoded protein is CASGPGRSYEQYF.

The V gene is TRBV7-2, the J gene TRBJ2-7; D is uncertain. The CDR3 contains 13 residues. V was clipped by 5 bases and J by 2 bases, with 10 bases between them. CDR1 and CDR2 from the germline V gene are SGHTA and FQGNSA. The CDR3 loop is CASSPIFPYEQYF. In nucleotides, the CDR3 is TGTGCCAGCAGCCCCATTTTTCCCTACGAGCAGTACTTC.

The V and J genes are TRBV29-1 and TRBJ2-1; D perhaps matches TRBD2 (6 bases). CDR1 and CDR2 (germline): SQVTM, ANQGSEA. Between the trimmed V and J ends, which lost 3 bases and 9 bases, there was a span of 12 bases. The CDR3 is 12 residues long. CDR3 amino acids: CSVDWGGGEQFF. As DNA, the CDR3 is TGCAGCGTTGATTGGGGAGGAGGTGAGCAGTTCTTC.

This clonotype turned up a few times. This chain connects TRBV20-1 to TRBJ2-3; 8 bases are shared with TRBD1. CDR1 is DFQATT and CDR2 is SNEGSKA in the germline V gene (reference sequence). The CDR3 has 14 residues. V dropped 3 bases and J dropped 4; count of bases not matched to a gene: 6. The CDR3 DNA is TGCAGTGCTAGGGGGGACAGGAACCCAGATACGCAGTATTTT. Protein product: CSARGDRNPDTQYF.

The chain employs TRBV7-6 and TRBJ2-3, with D perhaps matching TRBD2 (6 bases). Germline V gene data show CDR1 as SGHVS and CDR2 as FNYEAQ. CDR3 length equals 18 residues. V was clipped by 1 base and J by 4 bases, with 21 bases between them. CDR3 bases: TGTGCCAGCAGCTTAGGAAGGCGGAGGGGCCGGTGGGCAGATACGCAGTATTTT. It translates to CASSLGRRRGRWADTQYF.

This clonotype was detected only a few times. J is TRBJ2-2 and V is TRBV3-1; a weak D match, TRBD1 (5 bases). V gave up 5 bases and J gave up 4 bases, with 8 bases separating them. CDR1 is LGHDT, CDR2 YNNKEL, per germline (reference sequence). This CDR3 region has 13 residues. The CDR3 DNA reads TGTGCCAGCAGCTTCACAGGCACCGGGGAGCTGTTTTTT. It specifies CASSFTGTGELFF.

Here the CDR3 reads CASSVGGPGETQYF. The CDR3 DNA is TGTGCCAGCAGCGTCGGAGGGCCGGGAGAGACCCAGTACTTC. The chain recombines TRBV7-3 with TRBJ2-5, with D tentatively TRBD2 (6 bases). Looked up from germline, CDR1 is SGHTA and CDR2 is FQGTGA. Trimming stripped 5 bases from V and 4 bases from J, with 14 bases between. The CDR3 consists of 14 residues.

This clonotype was counted only a few times. CDR3 region: CASSNPPGGVREQYF. The CDR3 nucleotides read TGTGCCAGCAGCAATCCTCCAGGGGGGGTCCGCGAGCAGTACTTC. This chain joins TRBV11-2 and TRBJ2-7; D is perhaps TRBD1 or TRBD2 (7 bases each). Trimming stripped 5 bases from V and 6 bases from J, with 20 bases between. This CDR3 comprises 15 residues. From germline, CDR1 is SGHAT and CDR2 FQNNGV.

V and J are TRBV2 and TRBJ2-7, with TRBD2 identical over 9 bases. The CDR3 runs to 17 residues. With V trimmed by 3 bases and J by 0 bases, 9 bases remained unmatched. CDR1 and CDR2 from the germline V gene are SNHLY and FYNNEI. DNA of the CDR3: TGTGCCAGCAGTGATGAACTTCTAGCGGGGAGCTCCTACGAGCAGTACTTC. Amino acids: CASSDELLAGSSYEQYF.

Worth noting for this clonotype: A read error may explain this, as a much larger clone is one base away. J is TRBJ2-3 and V is TRBV6-2 or TRBV6-3; the match to TRBD2 covers 11 bases. The CDR3 has 16 residues. Germline V gives CDR1 MNHEY, CDR2 SVGEGT. Here the CDR3 DNA reads TGTGCCAGCAGTGCCGGGACTAGCGGAGGGGCAGATACGCTGTATTTT. It encodes CASSAGTSGGADTLYF.

The chain has TRBV9 and TRBJ2-5, with D hard to call. V was shortened by 4 bases and J by 2 bases, with 15 bases between the two germline ends. CDR1 is SGDLS, CDR2 YYNGEE, per germline. The CDR3 has 15 amino acids. Here the CDR3 DNA reads TGTGCCAGCAGCAGGGATCCGGGCGCTCAAGAGACCCAGTACTTC. Its protein product is CASSRDPGAQETQYF.

This chain uses TRBV28 with TRBJ1-1, with D uncertain. CDR3 size: 14 residues. Germline V gene data show CDR1 as MDHEN and CDR2 as SYDVKM. The V and J ends lost 8 bases and 0 bases respectively, with 13 bases between them. This CDR3 is CASARALLNTEAFF. The CDR3 coding sequence is TGTGCCAGCGCGAGGGCCCTCCTGAACACTGAAGCTTTCTTT.